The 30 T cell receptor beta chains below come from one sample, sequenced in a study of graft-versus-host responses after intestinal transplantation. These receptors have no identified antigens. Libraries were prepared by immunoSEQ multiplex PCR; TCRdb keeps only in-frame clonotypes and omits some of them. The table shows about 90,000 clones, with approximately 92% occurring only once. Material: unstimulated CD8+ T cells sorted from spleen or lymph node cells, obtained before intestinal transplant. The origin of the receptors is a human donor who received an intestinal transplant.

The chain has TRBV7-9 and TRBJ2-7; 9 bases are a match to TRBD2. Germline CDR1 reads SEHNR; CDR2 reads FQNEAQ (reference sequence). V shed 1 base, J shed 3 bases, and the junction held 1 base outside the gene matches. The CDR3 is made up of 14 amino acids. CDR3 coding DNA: TGTGCCAGCAGCTTAGGCGGGGGGGTCTACGAGCAGTACTTC. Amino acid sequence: CASSLGGGVYEQYF.

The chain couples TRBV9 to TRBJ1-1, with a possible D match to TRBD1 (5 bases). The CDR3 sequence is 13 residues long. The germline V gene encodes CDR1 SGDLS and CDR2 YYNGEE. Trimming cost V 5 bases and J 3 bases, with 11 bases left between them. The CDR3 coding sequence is TGTGCCAGCAGTGCTTCAGGGTACACTGAAGCTTTCTTT. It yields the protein CASSASGYTEAFF.

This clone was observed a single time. The CDR3 DNA follows: TGTGCCAGCAGCGGGGTAGCGGGAGACTGGTACGAGCAGTACTTC. This codes for CASSGVAGDWYEQYF. The chain carries TRBV7-6 and TRBJ2-7; 9 bases map to TRBD2. The J segment lost 4 bases and the V segment lost 5 bases, leaving 9 bases of the junction unmatched. There are 15 residues in the CDR3. Looked up from germline, CDR1 is SGHVS and CDR2 is FNYEAQ.

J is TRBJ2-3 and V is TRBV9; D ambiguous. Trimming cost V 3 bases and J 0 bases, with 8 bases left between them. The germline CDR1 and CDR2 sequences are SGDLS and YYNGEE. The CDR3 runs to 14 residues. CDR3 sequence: CASSATGSTDTQYF. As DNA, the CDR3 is TGTGCCAGCAGCGCGACTGGCAGCACAGATACGCAGTATTTT.

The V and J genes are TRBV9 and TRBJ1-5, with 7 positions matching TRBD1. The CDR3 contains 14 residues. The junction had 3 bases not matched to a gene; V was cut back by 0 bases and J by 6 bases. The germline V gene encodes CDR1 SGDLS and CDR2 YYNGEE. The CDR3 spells CASSVGQGGQPQHF. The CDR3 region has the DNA TGTGCCAGCAGCGTAGGACAGGGAGGTCAGCCCCAGCATTTT.

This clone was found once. CDR3 loop: CASSYRDSFYGYTF. In nucleotides, the CDR3 is TGTGCCAGCAGCTACCGGGACAGCTTCTATGGCTACACCTTC. The V call is TRBV7-8, the J call TRBJ1-2; 7 bases agree with TRBD1. V shed 4 bases and J 4 bases; nucleotides not matched to a gene: 6. The germline V gene encodes CDR1 SGHVS and CDR2 FQNEAQ. This CDR3 is 14 amino acids long. Full variable domain (outside the CDR3, taken from reference TRBV7-8 and TRBJ1-2): GAGVSQSPRYKVAKRGQDVALRCDPISGHVSLFWYQQALGQGPEFLTYFQNEAQLDKSGLPSDRFFAERPEGSVSTLKIQRTQQEDSAVYLCASSYRDSFYGYTFGSGTRLTVV.

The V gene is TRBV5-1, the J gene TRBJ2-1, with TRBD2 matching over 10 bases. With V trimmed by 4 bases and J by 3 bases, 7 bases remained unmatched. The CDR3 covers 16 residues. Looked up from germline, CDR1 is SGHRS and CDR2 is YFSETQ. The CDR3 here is CASSLASGGVYNEQFF. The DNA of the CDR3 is TGCGCCAGCAGCCTGGCAAGCGGGGGGGTCTACAATGAGCAGTTCTTC.

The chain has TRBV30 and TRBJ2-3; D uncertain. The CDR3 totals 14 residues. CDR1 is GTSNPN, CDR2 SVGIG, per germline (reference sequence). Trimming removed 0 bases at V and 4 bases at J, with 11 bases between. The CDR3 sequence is CAWSVLVRSDTQYF. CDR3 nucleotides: TGTGCCTGGAGTGTACTCGTCCGTTCAGATACGCAGTATTTT.

CDR3 DNA sequence: TGTGCCAGTAGTTCACTAGCGGTATCCACAGATACGCAGTATTTT. Amino acid sequence: CASSSLAVSTDTQYF. This chain connects TRBV19 to TRBJ2-3; 8 bases line up with TRBD2. J lost 2 bases, V lost 5 bases, and 6 bases had no gene match. This CDR3 comprises 15 residues. Germline V lookup: CDR1 LNHDA, CDR2 SQIVND (reference sequence). The full variable domain, its missing parts supplied by reference TRBV19 and TRBJ2-3, is DGGITQSPKYLFRKEGQNVTLSCEQNLNHDAMYWYRQDPGQGLRLIYYSQIVNDFQKGDIAEGYSVSREKKESFPLTVTSAQKNPTAFYLCASSSLAVSTDTQYFGPGTRLTVL.

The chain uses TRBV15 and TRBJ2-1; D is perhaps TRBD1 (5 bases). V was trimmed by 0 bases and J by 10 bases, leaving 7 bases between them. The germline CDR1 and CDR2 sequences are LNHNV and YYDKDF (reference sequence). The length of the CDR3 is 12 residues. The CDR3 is CATSRDRTEQFF. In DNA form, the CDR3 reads TGTGCCACCAGCAGAGATAGGACAGAGCAGTTCTTC. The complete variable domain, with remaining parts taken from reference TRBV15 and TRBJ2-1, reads DAMVIQNPRYQVTQFGKPVTLSCSQTLNHNVMYWYQQKSSQAPKLLFHYYDKDFNNEADTPDNFQSRRPNTSFCFLDIRSPGLGDTAMYLCATSRDRTEQFFGPGTRLTVL.

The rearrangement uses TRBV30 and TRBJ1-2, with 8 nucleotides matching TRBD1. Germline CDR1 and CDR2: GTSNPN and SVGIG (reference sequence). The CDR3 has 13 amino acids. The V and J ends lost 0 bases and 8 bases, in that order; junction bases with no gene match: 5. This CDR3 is CAWSVGRGQGYTF. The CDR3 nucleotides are TGTGCCTGGAGTGTAGGCAGGGGGCAGGGCTACACCTTC.

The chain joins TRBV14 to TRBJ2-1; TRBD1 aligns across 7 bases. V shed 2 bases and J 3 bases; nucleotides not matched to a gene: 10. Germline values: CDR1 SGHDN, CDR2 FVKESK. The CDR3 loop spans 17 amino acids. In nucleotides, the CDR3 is TGTGCCAGCAGCCAATTTCTTGGACAGGAAAGCTACAATGAGCAGTTCTTC. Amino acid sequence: CASSQFLGQESYNEQFF.

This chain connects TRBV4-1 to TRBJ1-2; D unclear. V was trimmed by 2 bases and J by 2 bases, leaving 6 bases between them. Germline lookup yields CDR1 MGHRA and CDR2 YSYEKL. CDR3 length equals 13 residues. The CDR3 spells CASSQTGNYGYTF. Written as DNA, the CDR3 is TGCGCCAGCAGCCAAACGGGGAACTATGGCTACACCTTC.

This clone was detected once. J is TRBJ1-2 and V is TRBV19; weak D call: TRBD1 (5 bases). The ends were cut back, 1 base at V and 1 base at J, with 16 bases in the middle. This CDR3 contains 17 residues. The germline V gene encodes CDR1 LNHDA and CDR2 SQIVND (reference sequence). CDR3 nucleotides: TGTGCCAGTAGTATAGCGTCTGGGGCATCGGGTAACTATGGCTACACCTTC. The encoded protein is CASSIASGASGNYGYTF.

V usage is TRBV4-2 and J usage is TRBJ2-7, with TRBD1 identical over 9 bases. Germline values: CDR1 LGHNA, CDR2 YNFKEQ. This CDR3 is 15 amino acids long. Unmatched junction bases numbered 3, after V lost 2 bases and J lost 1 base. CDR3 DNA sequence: TGTGCCAGCAGCCAATCGACAGGGGGTTCCTACGAGCAGTACTTC. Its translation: CASSQSTGGSYEQYF.

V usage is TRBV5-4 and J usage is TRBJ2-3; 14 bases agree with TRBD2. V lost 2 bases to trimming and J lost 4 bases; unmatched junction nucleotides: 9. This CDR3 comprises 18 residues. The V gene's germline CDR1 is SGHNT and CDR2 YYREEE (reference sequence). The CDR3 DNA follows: TGTGCCAGCAGCTTACCCGGGACTAGCGGGAGTCAACCAGATACGCAGTATTTT. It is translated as CASSLPGTSGSQPDTQYF.

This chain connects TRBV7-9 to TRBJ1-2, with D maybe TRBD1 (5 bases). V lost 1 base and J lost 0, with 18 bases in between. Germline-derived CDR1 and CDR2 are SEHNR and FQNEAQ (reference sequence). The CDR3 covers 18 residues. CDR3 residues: CASSLGGAGLGSNYGYTF. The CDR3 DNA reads TGTGCCAGCAGCTTAGGAGGGGCGGGGTTAGGGTCTAACTATGGCTACACCTTC.

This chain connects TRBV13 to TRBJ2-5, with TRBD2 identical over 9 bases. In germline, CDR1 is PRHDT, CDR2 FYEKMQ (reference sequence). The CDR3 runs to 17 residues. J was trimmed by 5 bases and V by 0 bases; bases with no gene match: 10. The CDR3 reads CASSLGRGGRAPETQYF. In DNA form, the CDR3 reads TGTGCCAGCAGCTTAGGCCGGGGCGGGAGGGCCCCGGAGACCCAGTACTTC.

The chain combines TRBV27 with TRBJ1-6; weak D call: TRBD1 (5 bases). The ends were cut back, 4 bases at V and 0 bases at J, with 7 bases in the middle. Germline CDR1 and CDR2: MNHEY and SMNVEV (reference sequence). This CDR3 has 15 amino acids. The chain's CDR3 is CASSSGGSYNSPLHF. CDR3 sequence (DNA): TGTGCCAGCAGTTCCGGGGGCTCCTATAATTCACCCCTCCACTTT.

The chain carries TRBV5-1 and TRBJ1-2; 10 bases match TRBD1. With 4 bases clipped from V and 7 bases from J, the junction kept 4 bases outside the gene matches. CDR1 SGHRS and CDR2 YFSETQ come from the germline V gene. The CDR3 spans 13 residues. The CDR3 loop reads CASSQTGGGGYTF. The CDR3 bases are TGCGCCAGCAGCCAGACAGGGGGCGGTGGCTACACCTTC. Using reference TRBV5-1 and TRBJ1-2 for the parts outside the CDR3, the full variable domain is KAGVTQTPRYLIKTRGQQVTLSCSPISGHRSVSWYQQTPGQGLQFLFEYFSETQRNKGNFPGRFSGRQFSNSRSEMNVSTLELGDSALYLCASSQTGGGGYTFGSGTRLTVV.

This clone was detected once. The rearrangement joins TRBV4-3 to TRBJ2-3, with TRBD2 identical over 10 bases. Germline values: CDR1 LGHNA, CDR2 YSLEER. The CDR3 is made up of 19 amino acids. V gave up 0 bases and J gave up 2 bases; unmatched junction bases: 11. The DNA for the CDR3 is TGCGCCAGCAGCCAAGATGTGAGGCTAGCGGGGGTGAACACAGATACGCAGTATTTT. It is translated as CASSQDVRLAGVNTDTQYF.

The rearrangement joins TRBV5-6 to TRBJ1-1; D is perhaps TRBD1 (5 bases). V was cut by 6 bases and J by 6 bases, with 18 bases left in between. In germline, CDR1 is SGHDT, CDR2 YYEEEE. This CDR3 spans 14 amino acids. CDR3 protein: CASTPGGLVAEAFF. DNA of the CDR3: TGTGCCAGCACCCCCGGGGGTCTGGTGGCTGAAGCTTTCTTT.

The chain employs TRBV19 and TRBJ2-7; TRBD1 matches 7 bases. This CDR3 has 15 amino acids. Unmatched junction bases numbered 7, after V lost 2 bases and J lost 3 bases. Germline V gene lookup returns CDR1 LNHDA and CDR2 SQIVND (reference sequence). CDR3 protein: CASSITPDRLYEQYF. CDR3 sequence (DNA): TGTGCCAGTAGTATAACCCCGGACAGGCTCTACGAGCAGTACTTC.

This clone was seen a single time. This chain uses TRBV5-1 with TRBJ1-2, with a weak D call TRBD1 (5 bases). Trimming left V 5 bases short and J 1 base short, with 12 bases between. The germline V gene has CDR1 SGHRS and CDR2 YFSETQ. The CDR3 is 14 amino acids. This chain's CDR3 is CASRAPDSNYGYTF. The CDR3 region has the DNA TGCGCCAGCAGAGCCCCTGACAGTAACTATGGCTACACCTTC.

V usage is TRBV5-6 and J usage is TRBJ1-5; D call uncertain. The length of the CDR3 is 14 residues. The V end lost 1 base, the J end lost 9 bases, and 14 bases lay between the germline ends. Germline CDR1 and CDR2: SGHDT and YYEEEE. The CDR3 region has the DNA TGTGCCAGCAGCTTGCTTCACAGCCGTTGGCCCCAGCATTTT. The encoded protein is CASSLLHSRWPQHF.

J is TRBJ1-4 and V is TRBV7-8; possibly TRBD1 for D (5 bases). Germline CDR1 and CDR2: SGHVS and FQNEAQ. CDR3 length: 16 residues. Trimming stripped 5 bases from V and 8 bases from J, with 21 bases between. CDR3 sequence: CASSPPRGELEEKLFF. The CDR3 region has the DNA TGTGCCAGCAGCCCCCCCCGGGGGGAACTGGAGGAAAAACTGTTTTTT.

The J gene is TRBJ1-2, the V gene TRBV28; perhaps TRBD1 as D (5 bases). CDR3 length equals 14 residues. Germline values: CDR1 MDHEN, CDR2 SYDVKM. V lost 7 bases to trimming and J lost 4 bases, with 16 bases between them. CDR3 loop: CASNPRPGVYGYTF. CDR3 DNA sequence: TGTGCCAGCAACCCTCGACCGGGGGTCTATGGCTACACCTTC.

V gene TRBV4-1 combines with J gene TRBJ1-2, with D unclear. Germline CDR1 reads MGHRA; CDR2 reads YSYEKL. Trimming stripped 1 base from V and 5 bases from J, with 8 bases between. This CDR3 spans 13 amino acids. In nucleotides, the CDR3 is TGCGCCAGCAGCCAAGCTACCGGTTATGGCTACACCTTC. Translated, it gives CASSQATGYGYTF.

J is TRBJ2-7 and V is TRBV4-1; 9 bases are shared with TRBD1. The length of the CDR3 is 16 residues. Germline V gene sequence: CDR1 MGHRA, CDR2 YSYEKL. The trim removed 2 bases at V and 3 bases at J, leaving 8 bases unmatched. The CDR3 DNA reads TGCGCCAGCAGCCAAATTTCTGGGACAGGGCTCTACGAGCAGTACTTC. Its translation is CASSQISGTGLYEQYF.

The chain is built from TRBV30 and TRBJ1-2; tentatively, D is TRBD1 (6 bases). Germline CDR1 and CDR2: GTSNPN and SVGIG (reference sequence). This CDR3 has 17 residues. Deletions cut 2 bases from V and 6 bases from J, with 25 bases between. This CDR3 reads CAWSLSARGQSGDGYTF. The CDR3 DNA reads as TGTGCCTGGAGTTTATCAGCCAGGGGCCAGAGTGGTGATGGCTACACCTTC.